These T cell receptor beta chains were read from a single sample in a study of shared clonotypes between healthy human individuals. TCRdb keeps only in-frame clones here, not all; method: immunoSEQ multiplex PCR. Of 400,000 to 600,000 clones in the sample, more than 95% were seen once. Specimen: naive CD4+ T cells sorted from blood. The origin of the receptors is a woman aged 30 to 39 in good health. The CDR3 runs from the conserved cysteine through the conserved F or W. D genes are given only for firm matches. Not every row has a clone size; where given, it reads once, few, many or a size class.

TRBJ2-7 . TRBV19 . CASSGAVGAYEQYF TGTGCCAGTAGTGGGGCGGTGGGGGCCTACGAGCAGTACTTC
TRBJ2-2 TRBD2 TRBV2 . CASQERELSTGELFF TGTGCCAGCCAAGAGCGGGAGTTGAGCACCGGGGAGCTGTTTTTT
TRBJ2-1 TRBD2 TRBV19 . CASSIAQGLAGSISYNEQFF TGTGCCAGTAGTATAGCCCAAGGACTAGCGGGATCAATCTCCTACAATGAGCAGTTCTTC
TRBJ1-2 . TRBV5-6 . CASSLANRVPRGYTF TGTGCCAGCAGCTTGGCGAACAGGGTCCCTCGGGGCTACACCTTC
TRBJ2-2 TRBD1 TRBV5-8 . CASSLRDSLNTGELFF TGTGCCAGCAGCTTGAGGGACAGCCTTAACACCGGGGAGCTGTTTTTT
TRBJ1-2 . TRBV25-1 . CASSDIPTGFNGYTF TGTGCCAGCAGTGATATCCCTACAGGGTTCAATGGCTACACCTTC
TRBJ2-1 TRBD2 TRBV28 . CASSPGASGVSYNEQFF TGTGCCAGCAGCCCCGGTGCCAGCGGGGTCTCCTACAATGAGCAGTTCTTC
TRBJ1-6 TRBD1 TRBV9 . CASSVAGQGGSPLHF TGTGCCAGCAGCGTAGCAGGACAGGGCGGTTCACCCCTCCACTTT
TRBJ1-5 . TRBV2 . CASSFQRGDNQPQHF TGTGCCAGCAGTTTCCAGAGGGGAGATAATCAGCCCCAGCATTTT
TRBJ2-2 . TRBV28 . CASSSGQNTGELFF TGTGCCAGCAGCTCCGGACAGAACACCGGGGAGCTGTTTTTT
TRBJ1-5 . TRBV28 . CASNGQNQPQHF TGTGCCAGCAATGGGCAAAATCAGCCCCAGCATTTT
TRBJ2-2 TRBD1 TRBV2 . CASSETGLGTGELFF TGTGCCAGCAGCGAGACAGGGTTAGGTACCGGGGAGCTGTTTTTT
TRBJ2-2 TRBD2 TRBV11-2 . CASSLGLAGVDTGELFF TGTGCCAGCAGCTTAGGACTAGCGGGAGTAGACACCGGGGAGCTGTTTTTT
TRBJ2-3 TRBD2 TRBV5-1 . CASSKGLLAGGHSSTDTQYF TGCGCCAGCAGCAAAGGGCTTCTAGCGGGAGGTCACTCTAGCACAGATACGCAGTATTTT
TRBJ2-7 TRBD2 TRBV2 . CASTPLVAGTYEQYF TGTGCCAGCACCCCGTTGGTAGCGGGGACCTACGAGCAGTACTTC
TRBJ1-2 TRBD1 TRBV28 . CASKQTSTGDDYGYTF TGTGCCAGCAAGCAGACCTCGACAGGGGACGACTATGGCTACACCTTC
TRBJ2-7 . TRBV7-9 few CASSQRDWYEQYF TGTGCCAGCAGCCAACGGGACTGGTACGAGCAGTACTTC
TRBJ1-2 TRBD1 TRBV28 . CASSTGGSRSYGYTF TGTGCCAGCAGTACAGGGGGCTCGAGGTCCTATGGCTACACCTTC
TRBJ2-2 . TRBV6-5 . CASSYARGAWTGELFF TGTGCCAGCAGTTACGCACGAGGGGCTTGGACCGGGGAGCTGTTTTTT
TRBJ2-1 TRBD2 TRBV28 . CASSFLAGNEQFF TGTGCCAGCAGTTTCCTAGCGGGGAATGAGCAGTTCTTC
TRBJ2-1 TRBD2 TRBV28 . CASSLRLAEYNEQFF TGTGCCAGCAGTTTGAGGCTAGCGGAGTACAATGAGCAGTTCTTC
TRBJ2-1 TRBD1 TRBV7-3 . CASSEGQFWDEQFF TGTGCCAGCAGCGAGGGACAGTTTTGGGATGAGCAGTTCTTC
TRBJ2-3 . TRBV4-1 . CASSQGAEPSTDTQYF TGCGCCAGCAGCCAAGGTGCGGAACCTAGCACAGATACGCAGTATTTT
TRBJ2-3 . TRBV14 . CASSPLSRVPDTQYF TGTGCCAGCAGCCCCCTGTCGAGGGTCCCAGATACGCAGTATTTT
TRBJ2-1 . TRBV2 . CASRKPGEPYNEQFF TGTGCCAGCAGGAAACCGGGGGAACCTTACAATGAGCAGTTCTTC
TRBJ2-1 . TRBV28 once CASSSIGREQFF TGTGCCAGCAGTTCCATAGGCCGGGAGCAGTTCTTC
TRBJ1-3 . TRBV18 . CASSPRDSGNTIYF TGTGCCAGCTCACCAAGGGACTCTGGAAACACCATATATTTT
TRBJ1-5 . TRBV2 . CASSEGFNQPQHF TGTGCCAGCAGTGAGGGGTTTAATCAGCCCCAGCATTTT
TRBJ2-5 TRBD2 TRBV10-3 . CAISGSSSGQETQYF TGTGCCATCAGTGGTAGCTCTAGCGGTCAAGAGACCCAGTACTTC
TRBJ1-2 . TRBV28 . CASSLQGDGYTF TGTGCCAGCAGTTTACAGGGTGATGGCTACACCTTC
TRBJ2-1 . TRBV29-1 . CSVAGILGVDEQFF TGCAGCGTTGCGGGGATCTTAGGGGTCGATGAGCAGTTCTTC